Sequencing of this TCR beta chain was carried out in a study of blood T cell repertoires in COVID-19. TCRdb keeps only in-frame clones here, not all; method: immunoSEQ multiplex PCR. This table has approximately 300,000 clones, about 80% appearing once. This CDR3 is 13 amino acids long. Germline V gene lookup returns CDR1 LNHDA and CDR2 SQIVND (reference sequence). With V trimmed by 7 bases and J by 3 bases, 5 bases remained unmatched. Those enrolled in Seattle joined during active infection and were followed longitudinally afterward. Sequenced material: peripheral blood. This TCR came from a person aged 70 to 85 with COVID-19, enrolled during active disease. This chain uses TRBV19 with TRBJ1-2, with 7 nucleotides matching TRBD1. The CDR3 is CASNPDRDYGYTF. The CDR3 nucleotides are TGTGCCAGTAATCCCGACAGGGACTATGGCTACACCTTC.